This T cell receptor beta chain was recorded in a study of blood T cells in healthy people across ages. In the study overall: There was about one barcoded beta molecule captured by template switching per two T cells.

The CDR3 sequence is 16 residues long. From germline, CDR1 is DFQATT and CDR2 SNEGSKA (reference sequence). Trimming stripped 0 bases from V and 2 bases from J, with 17 bases between. Using a J-beta primer mix together with a sample-barcoded 5' primer, a second PCR was run for roughly 7 to 11 cycles. TCRdb analysed the 5' RACE reads with MiXCR anew, one entry per CDR3 protein. The table includes around 1,000,000 distinct CDR3 sequences, less than 25% detected once. Study results and caveats: Using unsorted PBMCs precluded a conclusive naive versus antigen-experienced comparison.

This clonotype was detected many times. Antigen specificity is unknown. PBMCs numbering at least 7 million were isolated per sample. These data are also associated with another study on T cells of mothers and their children. Turning to that study: Each child contributed some 3 million TCR beta CDR3 reads, while each mother contributed over 9.5 million.

The sample consisted of blood. V usage is TRBV20-1 and J usage is TRBJ2-7, with D possibly TRBD1 on 6 matching bases. The TCR was taken from a girl aged 2 to 9 in good health. Here the CDR3 reads CSARDWDAGDPYEQYF. The CDR3 nucleotides are TGCAGTGCTAGAGATTGGGATGCAGGGGACCCCTACGAGCAGTACTTC.